This is a list of T cell receptor beta chains from one sample in a study of blood T cell repertoires in COVID-19. This table comes from immunoSEQ multiplex PCR, and its TCRdb copy is limited to in-frame clones, with some not included. Among 470,000 or so clones listed, 80% to 90% were seen once. The source material was peripheral blood. Receptors originate from a human donor in a cohort sampled during active COVID-19. CDR3s include the opening cysteine and the closing phenylalanine or tryptophan. D genes are given only for firm matches. The size of a clone is reported for some rows only, either as once, few or many, or as a class for expanded clones.

J: TRBJ1-2; V: TRBV7-8; D: TRBD1; size: few; CDR3: CASSPRTGYGYTF; DNA: TGTGCCAGCAGCCCTAGGACAGGGTATGGCTACACCTTC
J: TRBJ2-2; V: TRBV7-9; D: -; size: once; CDR3: CASSLDSHTGELFF; DNA: TGTGCCAGCAGCTTAGACAGCCACACCGGGGAGCTGTTTTTT
J: TRBJ1-1; V: TRBV18; D: TRBD1; size: -; CDR3: CASSPMGQGTEAFF; DNA: TGTGCCAGCTCACCCATGGGACAGGGGACTGAAGCTTTCTTT
J: TRBJ1-1; V: TRBV19; D: -; size: few; CDR3: CASSIEGAEAFF; DNA: TGTGCCAGTAGTATCGAGGGGGCTGAAGCTTTCTTT
J: TRBJ1-1; V: TRBV27; D: -; size: few; CDR3: CASSLQGGNTEAFF; DNA: TGTGCCAGCAGCTTACAGGGAGGTAACACTGAAGCTTTCTTT
J: TRBJ2-5; V: TRBV6-5; D: -; size: -; CDR3: CASSYSPQKETQYF; DNA: TGTGCCAGCAGTTACTCCCCCCAGAAAGAGACCCAGTACTTC
J: TRBJ2-1; V: TRBV19; D: -; size: -; CDR3: CASSRGSLGVEQFF; DNA: TGTGCCAGTAGTAGGGGTAGTCTCGGGGTGGAGCAGTTCTTC
J: TRBJ1-2; V: TRBV18; D: -; size: -; CDR3: CASSPDRQAYGYTF; DNA: TGTGCCAGCTCACCAGACAGACAGGCCTATGGCTACACCTTC
J: TRBJ2-7; V: TRBV5-6; D: TRBD1; size: once; CDR3: CASSPGTGVSYEQYF; DNA: TGTGCCAGCAGCCCCGGGACAGGGGTTAGCTACGAGCAGTACTTC
J: TRBJ2-1; V: TRBV7-9; D: TRBD2; size: -; CDR3: CASSLASSGSHEQFF; DNA: TGTGCCAGCAGCTTAGCGTCTAGCGGGAGCCATGAGCAGTTCTTC
J: TRBJ2-1; V: TRBV29-1; D: TRBD1; size: -; CDR3: CSVGDRGSYNEQFF; DNA: TGCAGCGTGGGGGACAGGGGTTCCTACAATGAGCAGTTCTTC
J: TRBJ2-2; V: TRBV25-1; D: TRBD2; size: once; CDR3: CASRGLAVNTGELFF; DNA: TGTGCCAGCAGGGGACTAGCGGTGAACACCGGGGAGCTGTTTTTT
J: TRBJ1-5; V: TRBV6-5; D: -; size: -; CDR3: CASSSRVGPQHF; DNA: TGTGCCAGCAGTTCCAGGGTGGGGCCCCAGCATTTT
J: TRBJ2-4; V: TRBV6-5; D: -; size: -; CDR3: CASSYSRADRQNIQYF; DNA: TGTGCCAGCAGTTACTCGAGGGCAGACCGGCAAAACATTCAGTACTTC
J: TRBJ2-7; V: TRBV6-5; D: -; size: -; CDR3: CASSRPAGSSYEQYF; DNA: TGTGCCAGCAGCCGTCCGGCGGGGAGCTCCTACGAGCAGTACTTC
J: TRBJ1-1; V: TRBV27; D: -; size: -; CDR3: CASSLLSLMGRENTEAFF; DNA: TGTGCCAGCAGTTTACTAAGTTTAATGGGCAGGGAGAACACTGAAGCTTTCTTT
J: TRBJ2-3; V: TRBV28; D: -; size: -; CDR3: CASSVALDTQYF; DNA: TGTGCCAGCAGCGTAGCCCTAGATACGCAGTATTTT
J: TRBJ2-3; V: TRBV6-5; D: -; size: -; CDR3: CASGPYGTDTQYF; DNA: TGTGCCAGCGGGCCTTATGGCACAGATACGCAGTATTTT
J: TRBJ2-3; V: TRBV15; D: -; size: -; CDR3: CATSRDRATDTQYF; DNA: TGTGCCACCAGCAGAGATCGAGCTACAGATACGCAGTATTTT
J: TRBJ2-2; V: TRBV7-2; D: TRBD1; size: -; CDR3: CASSFLAGGPGELFF; DNA: TGTGCCAGCAGCTTCTTGGCAGGGGGCCCCGGGGAGCTGTTTTTT
J: TRBJ1-2; V: TRBV3-1/TRBV3-2; D: TRBD1; size: -; CDR3: CASSQANTGAHYGYTF; DNA: TGTGCCAGCAGCCAAGCTAACACAGGGGCTCACTATGGCTACACCTTC
J: TRBJ1-4; V: TRBV2; D: -; size: -; CDR3: CASSPPPDEKLFF; DNA: TGTGCCAGCAGTCCCCCCCCTGATGAAAAACTGTTTTTT
J: TRBJ1-3; V: TRBV15; D: TRBD1; size: -; CDR3: CATRRTGTGASSGNTIYF; DNA: TGTGCCACCAGAAGAACCGGGACAGGGGCTTCTTCTGGAAACACCATATATTTT
J: TRBJ1-6; V: TRBV3-1/TRBV3-2; D: TRBD1; size: -; CDR3: CASSSSQGAGSPLHF; DNA: TGTGCCAGCAGCTCTTCACAGGGGGCTGGTTCACCCCTCCACTTT
J: TRBJ1-6; V: TRBV28; D: -; size: -; CDR3: CASNILISPLHF; DNA: TGTGCCAGCAACATCCTGATTTCACCCCTCCACTTT
J: TRBJ2-5; V: TRBV6-5; D: TRBD1; size: -; CDR3: CASSPTGEETQYF; DNA: TGTGCCAGCAGTCCGACAGGGGAAGAGACCCAGTACTTC
J: TRBJ1-5; V: TRBV19; D: -; size: few; CDR3: CASSALVGANQPQHF; DNA: TGTGCCAGTAGTGCCCTTGTGGGGGCCAATCAGCCCCAGCATTTT
J: TRBJ2-1; V: TRBV21-1; D: -; size: -; CDR3: CASSKGPASGAREEQFF; DNA: TGTGCCAGCAGCAAAGGCCCGGCTAGCGGGGCCCGGGAGGAGCAGTTCTTC
J: TRBJ2-2; V: TRBV5-1; D: TRBD2; size: once; CDR3: CASSWDYYTGELFF; DNA: TGCGCCAGCAGCTGGGACTATTACACCGGGGAGCTGTTTTTT
J: TRBJ1-1; V: TRBV19; D: -; size: -; CDR3: CASSIVSVTEAFF; DNA: TGTGCCAGTAGTATAGTTTCGGTCACTGAAGCTTTCTTT
J: TRBJ1-2; V: TRBV10-3; D: -; size: -; CDR3: CAITDTGGVGLVSCFYGYTF; DNA: TGTGCCATCACTGATACCGGGGGGGTAGGGTTGGTGTCGTGCTTCTATGGCTACACCTTC
J: TRBJ1-5; V: TRBV19; D: -; size: few; CDR3: CASISRNNQPQHF; DNA: TGTGCCAGTATATCGCGTAACAATCAGCCCCAGCATTTT
J: TRBJ1-4; V: TRBV19; D: TRBD1; size: -; CDR3: CASSIGTGGSATNEKLFF; DNA: TGTGCCAGTAGTATCGGGACAGGTGGATCGGCAACTAATGAAAAACTGTTTTTT
J: TRBJ1-6; V: TRBV30; D: TRBD1; size: -; CDR3: CAWWAPQGVDSPLHF; DNA: TGTGCCTGGTGGGCCCCCCAGGGGGTAGATTCACCCCTCCACTTT
J: TRBJ1-6; V: TRBV7-3; D: -; size: -; CDR3: CASSVGSSYNSPLHF; DNA: TGTGCCAGCAGCGTCGGGAGCTCCTATAATTCACCCCTCCACTTT
J: TRBJ2-4; V: TRBV15; D: -; size: -; CDR3: CATSKETRRVPQYF; DNA: TGTGCCACCAGCAAAGAGACTAGGAGGGTTCCCCAGTACTTC
J: TRBJ2-3; V: TRBV9; D: -; size: -; CDR3: CASSVIEGSDTQYF; DNA: TGTGCCAGCAGCGTGATAGAGGGCTCAGATACGCAGTATTTT
J: TRBJ2-7; V: TRBV28; D: TRBD2; size: -; CDR3: CASNRGGEQYF; DNA: TGTGCCAGCAACCGCGGGGGGGAGCAGTACTTC
J: TRBJ2-5; V: TRBV9; D: TRBD1; size: -; CDR3: CASSSQQGNQETQYF; DNA: TGTGCCAGCAGCTCTCAACAGGGGAACCAAGAGACCCAGTACTTC
J: TRBJ1-2; V: TRBV6-5; D: -; size: -; CDR3: CASSYSQGGYGYTF; DNA: TGTGCCAGCAGTTACTCTCAAGGGGGCTATGGCTACACCTTC
J: TRBJ1-1; V: TRBV19; D: TRBD1; size: -; CDR3: CASSDRGMNTEAFF; DNA: TGTGCCAGTAGTGACAGGGGCATGAACACTGAAGCTTTCTTT
J: TRBJ1-2; V: TRBV28; D: -; size: -; CDR3: CASSSRGAGYTF; DNA: TGTGCCAGCAGCTCCCGGGGAGCTGGCTACACCTTC
J: TRBJ2-3; V: TRBV18; D: TRBD1; size: -; CDR3: CASSPDRGLTDTQYF; DNA: TGTGCCAGCTCACCGGACAGGGGGCTAACAGATACGCAGTATTTT
J: TRBJ2-1; V: TRBV2; D: TRBD2; size: -; CDR3: CASRKLAGVVNEQFF; DNA: TGTGCCAGCAGAAAACTAGCGGGAGTGGTCAATGAGCAGTTCTTC
J: TRBJ1-4; V: TRBV3-1/TRBV3-2; D: -; size: -; CDR3: CASSQSGGWEKLFF; DNA: TGTGCCAGCAGCCAATCCGGGGGATGGGAAAAACTGTTTTTT
J: TRBJ2-1; V: TRBV19; D: TRBD2; size: -; CDR3: CASSRGLAGVVGLYNEQFF; DNA: TGTGCCAGTAGCCGCGGACTAGCGGGAGTCGTAGGGTTATACAATGAGCAGTTCTTC
J: TRBJ1-3; V: TRBV2; D: -; size: -; CDR3: CAIAGGTSSGNTIYF; DNA: TGTGCCATCGCGGGGGGAACTAGCTCTGGAAACACCATATATTTT
J: TRBJ1-2; V: TRBV5-1; D: -; size: -; CDR3: CASSLAGMLDGYTF; DNA: TGCGCCAGCAGCTTGGCGGGGATGTTAGATGGCTACACCTTC
J: TRBJ1-5; V: TRBV27; D: TRBD1; size: -; CDR3: CASSLSPTGAQPQHF; DNA: TGTGCCAGCAGTTTATCACCCACAGGGGCCCAGCCCCAGCATTTT
J: TRBJ2-6; V: TRBV19; D: TRBD1; size: -; CDR3: CASTRLNGQGTGANVLTF; DNA: TGTGCCAGTACCCGGTTGAATGGACAGGGGACTGGGGCCAACGTCCTGACTTTC
J: TRBJ2-1; V: TRBV28; D: -; size: -; CDR3: CASSLPGTSSYNEQFF; DNA: TGTGCCAGCAGTTTGCCCGGGACAAGCTCCTACAATGAGCAGTTCTTC